This TCR beta chain is from a study of T-cell reconstitution after alpha-beta-depleted transplantation in children. Unique molecular identifiers were used in preparing the TCRbeta library. TCRdb used MiXCR to reprocess the PCR reads, holding one entry per CDR3 protein. The sample holds approximately 270,000 distinct CDR3 sequences; under 30% are singletons and the top ten take around 4.8%. This clonotype was seen a few times. Its specificity is unknown. Points from the study as a whole: About two months after transplant, alpha-beta T cells reportedly came from several hundred expanded graft clones. There were some patients whose high TCRbeta diversity at day 60 came from surviving recipient T cells and thymic progenitors.

V lost 3 bases, J lost 3 bases, and 9 bases lay in between. The germline CDR1 and CDR2 sequences are SNHLY and FYNNEI. CDR3 length: 13 residues. Sequencing was performed on PBMCs, mostly from graft donor cells, taken 360 days after TCRalphabeta/CD19-depleted stem cell transplant. V usage is TRBV2 and J usage is TRBJ2-7; D is undetermined. This TCR was recovered from a female patient younger than 10 who had a stem cell transplant for congenital amegakaryocytic thrombocytopenia, so the T cells may come from the graft donor. CDR3 in amino acids: CASSDFWGYEQYF. The CDR3 nucleotides are TGTGCCAGCAGTGATTTCTGGGGCTACGAGCAGTACTTC.